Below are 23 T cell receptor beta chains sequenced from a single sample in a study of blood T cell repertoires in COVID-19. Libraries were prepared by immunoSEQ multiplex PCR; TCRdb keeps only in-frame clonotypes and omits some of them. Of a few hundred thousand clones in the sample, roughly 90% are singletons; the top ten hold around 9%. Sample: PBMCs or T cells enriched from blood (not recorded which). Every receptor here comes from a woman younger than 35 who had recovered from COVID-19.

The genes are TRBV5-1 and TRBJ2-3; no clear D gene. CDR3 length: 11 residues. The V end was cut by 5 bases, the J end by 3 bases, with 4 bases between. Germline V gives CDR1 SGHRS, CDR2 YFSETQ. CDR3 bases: TGCGCCAGCAGGTTAACAGATACGCAGTATTTT. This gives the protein CASRLTDTQYF. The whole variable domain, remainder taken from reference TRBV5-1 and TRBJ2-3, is KAGVTQTPRYLIKTRGQQVTLSCSPISGHRSVSWYQQTPGQGLQFLFEYFSETQRNKGNFPGRFSGRQFSNSRSEMNVSTLELGDSALYLCASRLTDTQYFGPGTRLTVL.

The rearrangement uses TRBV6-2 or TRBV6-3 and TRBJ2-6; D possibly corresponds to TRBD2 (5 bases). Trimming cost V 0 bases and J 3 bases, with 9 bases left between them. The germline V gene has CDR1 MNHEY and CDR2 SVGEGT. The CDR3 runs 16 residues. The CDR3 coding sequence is TGTGCCAGCAGTTACTCACCCGGGGTTGGGGCCAACGTCCTGACTTTC. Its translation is CASSYSPGVGANVLTF.

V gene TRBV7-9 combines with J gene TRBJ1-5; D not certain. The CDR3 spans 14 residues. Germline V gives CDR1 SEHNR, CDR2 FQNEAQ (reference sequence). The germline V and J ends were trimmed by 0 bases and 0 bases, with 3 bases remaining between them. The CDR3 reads CASSLAGSNQPQHF. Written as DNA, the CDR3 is TGTGCCAGCAGCTTAGCCGGTAGCAATCAGCCCCAGCATTTT.

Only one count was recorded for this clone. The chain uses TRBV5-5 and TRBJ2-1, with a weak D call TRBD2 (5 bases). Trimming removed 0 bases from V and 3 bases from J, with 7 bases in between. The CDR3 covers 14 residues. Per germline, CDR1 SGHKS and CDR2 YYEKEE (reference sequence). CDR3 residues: CASSLGRYYNEQFF. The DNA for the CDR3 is TGTGCCAGCAGCTTGGGGAGGTACTACAATGAGCAGTTCTTC.

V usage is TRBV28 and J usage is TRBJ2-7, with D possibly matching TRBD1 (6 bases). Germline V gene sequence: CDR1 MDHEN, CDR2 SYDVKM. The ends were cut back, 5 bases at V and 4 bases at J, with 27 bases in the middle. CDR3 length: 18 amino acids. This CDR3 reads CASSITFTPGTRPYEQYF. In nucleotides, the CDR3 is TGTGCCAGCAGTATCACATTCACGCCCGGGACAAGGCCATACGAGCAGTACTTC.

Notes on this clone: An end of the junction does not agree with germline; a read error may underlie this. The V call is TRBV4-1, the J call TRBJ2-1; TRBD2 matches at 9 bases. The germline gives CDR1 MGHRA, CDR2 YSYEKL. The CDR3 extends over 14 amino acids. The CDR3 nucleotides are TGCGCTAGCAGCCTAAGCGGGGGGATCGGTGAGCAGTTCTTC. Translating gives CASSLSGGIGEQFF.

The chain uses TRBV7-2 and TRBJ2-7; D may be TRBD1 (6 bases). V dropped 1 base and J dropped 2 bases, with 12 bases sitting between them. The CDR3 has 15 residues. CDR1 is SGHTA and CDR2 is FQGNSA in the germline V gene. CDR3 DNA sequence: TGTGCCAGCAGCTTAGAACAGGGAACGACCTACGAGCAGTACTTC. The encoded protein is CASSLEQGTTYEQYF.

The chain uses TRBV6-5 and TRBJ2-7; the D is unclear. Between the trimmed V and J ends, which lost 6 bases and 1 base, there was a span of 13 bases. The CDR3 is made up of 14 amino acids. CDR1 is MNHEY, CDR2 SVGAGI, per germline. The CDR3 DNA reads TGTGCCAGCAGCCTCTCACGGGTATCCTACGAGCAGTACTTC. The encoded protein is CASSLSRVSYEQYF.

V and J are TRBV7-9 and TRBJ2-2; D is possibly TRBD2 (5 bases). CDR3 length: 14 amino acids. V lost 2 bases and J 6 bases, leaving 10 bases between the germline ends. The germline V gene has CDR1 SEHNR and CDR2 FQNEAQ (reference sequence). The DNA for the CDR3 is TGTGCCAGCAGCTTATTGGAGAGGGCCGGGGAGCTGTTTTTT. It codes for CASSLLERAGELFF.

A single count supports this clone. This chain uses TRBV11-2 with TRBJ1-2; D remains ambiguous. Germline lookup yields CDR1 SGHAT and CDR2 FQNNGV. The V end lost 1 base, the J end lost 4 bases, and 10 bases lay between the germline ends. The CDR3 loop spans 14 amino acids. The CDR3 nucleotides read TGTGCCAGCAGCTTAGTGAGCGAGCTCTATGGCTACACCTTC. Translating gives CASSLVSELYGYTF.

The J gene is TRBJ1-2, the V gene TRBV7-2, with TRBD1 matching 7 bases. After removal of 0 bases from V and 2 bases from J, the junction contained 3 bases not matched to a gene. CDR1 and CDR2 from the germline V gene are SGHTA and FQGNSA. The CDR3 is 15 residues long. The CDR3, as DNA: TGTGCCAGCAGCTTAGCAGGACAGGTGAACTATGGCTACACCTTC. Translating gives CASSLAGQVNYGYTF.

This CDR3 reads CASTAGTGNNEQFF. CDR3 nucleotide sequence: TGTGCCAGCACGGCCGGGACAGGGAACAATGAGCAGTTCTTC. V gene TRBV18 combines with J gene TRBJ2-1; 9 nucleotides line up with TRBD1. This CDR3 is built from 14 residues. CDR1 and CDR2 from the germline V gene are KGHSH and LQKENI. After removal of 8 bases from V and 5 bases from J, the junction contained 7 bases not matched to a gene.

DNA for the CDR3: TGCGCCAGCAGTGAGTCAGGGAGTGAAGCTTTCTTT. It codes for CASSESGSEAFF. The chain uses TRBV10-2 and TRBJ1-1; no clear D gene. Trimming shortened V by 0 bases and J by 7 bases, and 6 bases separated the two germline ends. CDR1 and CDR2 from the germline V gene are WSHSY and SAAADI. The CDR3 has 12 residues.

This CDR3 is CASSQGDRGLNQPQHF. The DNA of the CDR3 is TGTGCCAGCAGCCAAGGGGACAGGGGTCTCAATCAGCCCCAGCATTTT. The chain has TRBV4-2 and TRBJ1-5, with TRBD1 matching over 10 bases. The V gene's germline CDR1 is LGHNA and CDR2 YNFKEQ. This CDR3 region has 16 residues. Unmatched junction bases numbered 3, after V lost 1 base and J lost 3 bases.

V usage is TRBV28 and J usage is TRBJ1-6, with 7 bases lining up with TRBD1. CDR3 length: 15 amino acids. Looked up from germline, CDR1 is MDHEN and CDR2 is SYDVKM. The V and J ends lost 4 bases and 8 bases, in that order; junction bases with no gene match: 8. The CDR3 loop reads CASSSGTAGDSPLHF. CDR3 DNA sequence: TGTGCCAGCAGTTCCGGGACAGCCGGGGATTCACCCCTCCACTTT. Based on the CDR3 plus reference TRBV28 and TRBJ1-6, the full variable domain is DVKVTQSSRYLVKRTGEKVFLECVQDMDHENMFWYRQDPGLGLRLIYFSYDVKMKEKGDIPEGYSVSREKKERFSLILESASTNQTSMYLCASSSGTAGDSPLHFGNGTRLTVT.

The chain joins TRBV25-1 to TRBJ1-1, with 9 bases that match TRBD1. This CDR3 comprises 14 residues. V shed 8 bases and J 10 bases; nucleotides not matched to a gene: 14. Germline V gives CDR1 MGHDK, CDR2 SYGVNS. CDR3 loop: CASRRQGGPDTAFF. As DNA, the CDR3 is TGTGCCAGCCGAAGACAGGGGGGACCTGATACAGCTTTCTTT.

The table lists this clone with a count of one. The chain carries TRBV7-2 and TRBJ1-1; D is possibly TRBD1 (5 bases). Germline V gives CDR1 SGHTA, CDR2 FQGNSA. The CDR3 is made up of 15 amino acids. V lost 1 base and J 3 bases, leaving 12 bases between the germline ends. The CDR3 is CASSLVGGGYTEAFF. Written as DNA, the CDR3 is TGTGCCAGCAGCTTAGTGGGGGGAGGGTACACTGAAGCTTTCTTT.

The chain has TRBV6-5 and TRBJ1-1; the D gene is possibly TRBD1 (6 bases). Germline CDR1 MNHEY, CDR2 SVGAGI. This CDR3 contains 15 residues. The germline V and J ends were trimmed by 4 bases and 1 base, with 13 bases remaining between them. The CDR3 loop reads CASSSHDRRNTEAFF. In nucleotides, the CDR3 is TGTGCCAGCAGTTCACACGACAGGAGGAACACTGAAGCTTTCTTT.

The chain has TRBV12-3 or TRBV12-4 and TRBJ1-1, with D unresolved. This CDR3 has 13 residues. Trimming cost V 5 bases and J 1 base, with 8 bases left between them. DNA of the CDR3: TGTGCCAGCAGTCGACGGGAGAACACTGAAGCTTTCTTT. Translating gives CASSRRENTEAFF.

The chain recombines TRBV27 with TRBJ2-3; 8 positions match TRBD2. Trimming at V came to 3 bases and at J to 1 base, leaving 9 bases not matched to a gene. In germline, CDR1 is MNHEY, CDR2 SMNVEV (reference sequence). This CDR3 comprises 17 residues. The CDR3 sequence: CASSFSRRGAGTDTQYF. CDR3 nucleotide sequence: TGTGCCAGCAGTTTCTCGCGGCGGGGGGCAGGCACAGATACGCAGTATTTT.

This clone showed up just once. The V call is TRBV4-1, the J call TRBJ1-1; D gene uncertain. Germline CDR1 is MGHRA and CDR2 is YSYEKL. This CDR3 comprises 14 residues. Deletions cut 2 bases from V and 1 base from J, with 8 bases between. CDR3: CASSQNPGNTEAFF. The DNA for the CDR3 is TGCGCCAGCAGCCAAAACCCGGGGAACACTGAAGCTTTCTTT.

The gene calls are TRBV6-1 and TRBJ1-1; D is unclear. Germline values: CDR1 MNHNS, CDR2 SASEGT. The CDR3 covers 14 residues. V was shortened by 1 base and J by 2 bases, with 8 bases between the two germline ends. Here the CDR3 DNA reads TGTGCCAGCAGTGAAGGGTACACAAACACTGAAGCTTTCTTT. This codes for CASSEGYTNTEAFF.

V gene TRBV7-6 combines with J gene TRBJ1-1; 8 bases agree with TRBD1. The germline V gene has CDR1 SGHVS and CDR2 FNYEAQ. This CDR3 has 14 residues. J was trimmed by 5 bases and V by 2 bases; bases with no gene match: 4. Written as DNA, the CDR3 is TGTGCCAGCAGCTTACAGGGGGCCGGAACTGAAGCTTTCTTT. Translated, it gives CASSLQGAGTEAFF.